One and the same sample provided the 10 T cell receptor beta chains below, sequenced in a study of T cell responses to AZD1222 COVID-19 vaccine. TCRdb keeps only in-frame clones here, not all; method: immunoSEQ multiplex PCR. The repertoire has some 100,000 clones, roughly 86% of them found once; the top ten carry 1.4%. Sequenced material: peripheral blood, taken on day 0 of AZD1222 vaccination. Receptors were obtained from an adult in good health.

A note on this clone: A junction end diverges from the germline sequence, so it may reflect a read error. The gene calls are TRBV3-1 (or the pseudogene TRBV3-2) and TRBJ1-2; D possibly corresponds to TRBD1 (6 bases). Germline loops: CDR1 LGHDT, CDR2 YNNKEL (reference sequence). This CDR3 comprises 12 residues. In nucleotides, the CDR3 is TGTGCCAGCAGCCAAGGTGGGGGGACACCGCACTTC. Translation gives CASSQGGGTPHF.

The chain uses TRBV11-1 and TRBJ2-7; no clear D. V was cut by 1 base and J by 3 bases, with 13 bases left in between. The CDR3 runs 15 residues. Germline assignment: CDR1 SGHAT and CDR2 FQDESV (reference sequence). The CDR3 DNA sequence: TGTGCCAGCAGCTTAGTGGGGTTAGCAGACTACGAGCAGTACTTC. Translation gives CASSLVGLADYEQYF.

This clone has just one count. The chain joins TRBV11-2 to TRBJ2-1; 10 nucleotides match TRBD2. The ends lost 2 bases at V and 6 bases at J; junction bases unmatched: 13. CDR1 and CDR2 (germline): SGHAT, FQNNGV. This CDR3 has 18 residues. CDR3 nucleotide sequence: TGTGCCAGCAGCTTATTTTTTTCAGCGGGAGGGTCCGGCAATGAGCAGTTCTTC. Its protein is CASSLFFSAGGSGNEQFF.

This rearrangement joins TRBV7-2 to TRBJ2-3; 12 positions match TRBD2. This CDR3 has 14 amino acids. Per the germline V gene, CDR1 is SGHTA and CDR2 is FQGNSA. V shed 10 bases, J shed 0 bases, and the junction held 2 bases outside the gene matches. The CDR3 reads CAIGTSGSTDTQYF. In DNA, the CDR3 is TGTGCCATCGGGACTAGCGGGAGCACAGATACGCAGTATTTT.

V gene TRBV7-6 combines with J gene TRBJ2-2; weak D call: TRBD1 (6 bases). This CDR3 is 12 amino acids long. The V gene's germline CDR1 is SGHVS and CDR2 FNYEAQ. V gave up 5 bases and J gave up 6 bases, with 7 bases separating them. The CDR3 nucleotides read TGTGCCAGCAGCCCAGGGGCCGGGGAGCTGTTTTTT. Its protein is CASSPGAGELFF.

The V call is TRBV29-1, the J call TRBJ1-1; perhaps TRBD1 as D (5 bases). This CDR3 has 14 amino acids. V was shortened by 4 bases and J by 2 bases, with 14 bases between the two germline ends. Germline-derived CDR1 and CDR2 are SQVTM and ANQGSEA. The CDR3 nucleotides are TGCAGCGTTGCACCTCAGGGAACTAACACTGAAGCTTTCTTT. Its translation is CSVAPQGTNTEAFF.

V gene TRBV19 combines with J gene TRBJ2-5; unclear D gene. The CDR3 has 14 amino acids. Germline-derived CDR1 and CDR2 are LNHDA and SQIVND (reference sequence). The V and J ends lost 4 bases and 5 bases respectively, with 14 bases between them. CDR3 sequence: CASSTGRPGETQYF. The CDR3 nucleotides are TGTGCCAGTAGTACAGGCCGTCCCGGGGAGACCCAGTACTTC.

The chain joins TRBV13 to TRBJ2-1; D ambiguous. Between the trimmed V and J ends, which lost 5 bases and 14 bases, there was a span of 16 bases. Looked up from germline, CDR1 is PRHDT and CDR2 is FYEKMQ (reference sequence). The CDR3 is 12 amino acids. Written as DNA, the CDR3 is TGTGCCAGCAGCGCTGGATTGGCACGGGAGTTCTTC. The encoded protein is CASSAGLAREFF.

The CDR3 region has the DNA TGTGCCAGCAGCCTGGGAGGGAGTGGGTCCTACGAGCAGTACTTC. It encodes CASSLGGSGSYEQYF. The V gene is TRBV9, the J gene TRBJ2-7; 7 bases map to TRBD2. The V gene's germline CDR1 is SGDLS and CDR2 YYNGEE. J was trimmed by 1 base and V by 4 bases; bases with no gene match: 8. The CDR3 runs 15 residues.

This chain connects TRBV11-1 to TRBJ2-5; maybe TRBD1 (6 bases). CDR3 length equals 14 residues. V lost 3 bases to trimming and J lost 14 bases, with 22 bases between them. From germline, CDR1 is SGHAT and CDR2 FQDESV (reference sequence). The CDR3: CASSLAGKGGQTYF. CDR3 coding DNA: TGTGCCAGCAGCTTGGCAGGGAAAGGGGGACAAACCTACTTC.